These 18 T cell receptor beta chains originate from one sample sequenced in a study of T cell changes during pregnancy in multiple sclerosis. The protocol was immunoSEQ multiplex PCR, while the TCRdb copy is restricted to in-frame clones and leaves out a portion. This sample has approximately 79,000 clones, with 90% to 95% found just once. Sample: CD4+ T cells from peripheral blood mononuclear cells, taken before pregnancy. These receptors were collected from a female donor with multiple sclerosis, enrolled in a pregnancy study.

This sequence joins TRBV5-1 and TRBJ2-2; 8 bases agree with TRBD1. Germline CDR1 is SGHRS and CDR2 is YFSETQ. With 4 bases clipped from V and 6 bases from J, the junction kept 11 bases outside the gene matches. This CDR3 is built from 16 residues. The CDR3 spells CASSRMTGALAGELFF. CDR3 DNA sequence: TGCGCCAGCAGCCGAATGACAGGGGCTTTAGCCGGGGAGCTGTTTTTT.

The chain has TRBV14 and TRBJ1-2; TRBD1 matches at 10 bases. The CDR3 extends over 13 amino acids. Germline CDR1 SGHDN, CDR2 FVKESK. Unmatched junction bases numbered 3, after V lost 4 bases and J lost 7 bases. The CDR3 protein is CASSLGTGVGYTF. The CDR3 coding sequence is TGTGCCAGCAGCCTTGGGACAGGGGTTGGCTACACCTTC. Complete variable domain (other parts from reference TRBV14 and TRBJ1-2): EAGVTQFPSHSVIEKGQTVTLRCDPISGHDNLYWYRRVMGKEIKFLLHFVKESKQDESGMPNNRFLAERTGGTYSTLKVQPAELEDSGVYFCASSLGTGVGYTFGSGTRLTVV.

The V call is TRBV5-1, the J call TRBJ2-1; TRBD2 agrees at 11 bases. V was pared by 1 base and J by 10 bases, with 7 bases of the junction left unmatched. This CDR3 contains 15 residues. Looked up from germline, CDR1 is SGHRS and CDR2 is YFSETQ. CDR3 sequence: CASSLTGLAGLEQFF. The CDR3 coding sequence is TGCGCCAGCAGCTTGACCGGACTAGCGGGCCTAGAGCAGTTCTTC.

This clone appeared once. The chain employs TRBV20-1 and TRBJ1-2, with D unclear. Trimming shortened V by 6 bases and J by 8 bases, and 10 bases separated the two germline ends. Germline loops: CDR1 DFQATT, CDR2 SNEGSKA (reference sequence). The CDR3 is 10 amino acids. In DNA, the CDR3 is TGCAGTGCGGGTGAGGGCGGCTACACCTTC. This codes for CSAGEGGYTF.

V is TRBV27 and J is TRBJ1-2, with a possible D match to TRBD1 (5 bases). The CDR3 is 16 amino acids. Germline-derived CDR1 and CDR2 are MNHEY and SMNVEV (reference sequence). V lost 5 bases to trimming and J lost 0 bases, with 16 bases between them. The CDR3 DNA follows: TGTGCCAGCAGTGTAACGGGGGGTACCCCTAACTATGGCTACACCTTC. The encoded protein is CASSVTGGTPNYGYTF.

The V and J genes are TRBV6-6 and TRBJ2-7, with 7 bases fitting TRBD1. Germline V gene sequence: CDR1 MNHNY, CDR2 SVGAGI (reference sequence). The CDR3 is 14 residues long. After removal of 2 bases from V and 4 bases from J, the junction contained 5 bases not matched to a gene. The CDR3 here is CASSYKGAVYEQYF. As DNA, the CDR3 is TGTGCCAGCAGTTACAAGGGGGCGGTTTACGAGCAGTACTTC.

The V gene is TRBV29-1, the J gene TRBJ2-5; TRBD2 matches 11 bases. This CDR3 is built from 16 residues. The V segment lost 4 bases and the J segment 2 bases; nucleotides outside the gene matches: 9. Germline V gene sequence: CDR1 SQVTM, CDR2 ANQGSEA. CDR3 sequence reads: CSVGGPGLAVQETQYF. CDR3 DNA: TGCAGCGTTGGGGGACCGGGACTAGCGGTTCAAGAGACCCAGTACTTC.

The genes are TRBV2 and TRBJ1-2; D gene uncertain. Trimming left V 5 bases short and J 8 bases short, with 6 bases between. The length of the CDR3 is 10 residues. Germline CDR1 is SNHLY and CDR2 is FYNNEI. The CDR3 DNA is TGTGCCAGCAGTTTTCAGGGCTACACCTTC. This encodes CASSFQGYTF.

J is TRBJ2-7 and V is TRBV6-1, with D uncertain. Germline V gives CDR1 MNHNS, CDR2 SASEGT. Between the trimmed V and J ends, which lost 2 bases and 7 bases, there was a span of 9 bases. CDR3 size: 12 residues. The CDR3 DNA reads TGTGCCAGCAGTGAAAATCGGAGAGAGCAGTACTTC. It encodes CASSENRREQYF.

The chain employs TRBV6-1 and TRBJ1-5; no clear D. CDR1 and CDR2 from the germline V gene are MNHNS and SASEGT. V was trimmed by 1 base and J by 5 bases, leaving 6 bases between them. This CDR3 is built from 13 residues. The CDR3 nucleotides are TGTGCCAGCAGTGAAGGGGCCTATCAGCCCCAGCATTTT. This sequence encodes CASSEGAYQPQHF.

The chain employs TRBV6-5 and TRBJ1-4; 9 nucleotides match TRBD1. The CDR3 consists of 15 residues. The J segment lost 8 bases and the V segment lost 5 bases, leaving 9 bases of the junction unmatched. Germline-derived CDR1 and CDR2 are MNHEY and SVGAGI. CDR3 sequence: CASSPQQGATEKLFF. CDR3 nucleotides: TGTGCCAGCAGTCCGCAACAGGGGGCGACGGAAAAACTGTTTTTT.

J is TRBJ1-1 and V is TRBV28; D unclear. CDR3 length equals 12 residues. Trimming cost V 6 bases and J 3 bases, with 8 bases left between them. In germline, CDR1 is MDHEN, CDR2 SYDVKM. In nucleotides, the CDR3 is TGTGCCAGCAGGCTTACAGACACTGAAGCTTTCTTT. Translation: CASRLTDTEAFF.

This chain uses TRBV2 with TRBJ2-5, with TRBD1 identical over 10 bases. The CDR3 is 16 amino acids. Germline loops: CDR1 SNHLY, CDR2 FYNNEI. The V segment lost 5 bases and the J segment 5 bases; nucleotides outside the gene matches: 11. Here the CDR3 reads CASSTGTGVRSETQYF. The DNA of the CDR3 is TGTGCCAGCAGTACCGGGACAGGGGTGCGTTCCGAGACCCAGTACTTC.

The V gene is TRBV7-3, the J gene TRBJ2-1, with 10 bases lining up with TRBD2. J lost 4 bases, V lost 5 bases, and 8 bases had no gene match. This CDR3 is 16 amino acids long. Germline V gene data show CDR1 as SGHTA and CDR2 as FQGTGA. In DNA form, the CDR3 reads TGTGCCAGCAGCCTTATTAGCGGGAGGAAATACAATGAGCAGTTCTTC. This encodes CASSLISGRKYNEQFF. The full variable domain, completed using reference TRBV7-3 and TRBJ2-1, is GAGVSQTPSNKVTEKGKYVELRCDPISGHTALYWYRQSLGQGPEFLIYFQGTGAADDSGLPNDRFFAVRPEGSVSTLKIQRTERGDSAVYLCASSLISGRKYNEQFFGPGTRLTVL.

The DNA for the CDR3 is TGTGCCAGTAGAGACCGGGTAGGGGGTCCGCCCCAGCATTTT. Its protein product is CASRDRVGGPPQHF. The chain combines TRBV19 with TRBJ1-5; possible D gene TRBD1, 6 bases. Trimming cost V 6 bases and J 9 bases, with 18 bases left between them. The CDR3 covers 14 residues. Germline loops: CDR1 LNHDA, CDR2 SQIVND (reference sequence). Based on the CDR3 plus reference TRBV19 and TRBJ1-5, the full variable domain is DGGITQSPKYLFRKEGQNVTLSCEQNLNHDAMYWYRQDPGQGLRLIYYSQIVNDFQKGDIAEGYSVSREKKESFPLTVTSAQKNPTAFYLCASRDRVGGPPQHFGDGTRLSIL.

This chain links TRBV7-9 with TRBJ1-5; D possibly corresponds to TRBD1 (5 bases). Germline V gene lookup returns CDR1 SEHNR and CDR2 FQNEAQ (reference sequence). V lost 3 bases, J lost 4 bases, and 19 bases lay in between. This CDR3 is built from 17 residues. The CDR3 region has the DNA TGTGCCAGCAGCTTCTCTACCGGGACTGGAGGTAATCAGCCCCAGCATTTT. This sequence encodes CASSFSTGTGGNQPQHF.

This chain connects TRBV5-1 to TRBJ1-2; tentatively, D is TRBD1 (6 bases). The CDR3 covers 14 residues. V dropped 2 bases and J dropped 3 bases, with 11 bases sitting between them. The germline gives CDR1 SGHRS, CDR2 YFSETQ. The CDR3 region has the DNA TGCGCCAGCAGCTTCGGGGGGCAGGACTATGGCTACACCTTC. As protein: CASSFGGQDYGYTF.

The V call is TRBV7-9, the J call TRBJ1-1, with a possible D match to TRBD1 (6 bases). CDR1 and CDR2 from the germline V gene are SEHNR and FQNEAQ (reference sequence). The CDR3 is 13 amino acids. With 1 base removed from V and 5 bases from J, the gap between germline ends came to 8 bases. Written as DNA, the CDR3 is TGTGCCAGCAGCTTAGACAGGGTAACTGAAGCTTTCTTT. Translated: CASSLDRVTEAFF.